Below are 20 T cell receptor beta chains sequenced from a single sample in a study of blood T cell repertoires in COVID-19. Sequencing was performed with immunoSEQ multiplex PCR; in TCRdb, only in-frame clones are kept and a portion is missing. Of 120,000 or so clones in the sample, over 80% were seen once. The sequenced sample consisted of PBMCs or T cells enriched from blood (not recorded which). The receptors were gathered from a woman in her twenties or thirties who had recovered from COVID-19.

The gene calls are TRBV7-9 and TRBJ2-2, with a possible D match to TRBD1 (6 bases). Germline V gene lookup returns CDR1 SEHNR and CDR2 FQNEAQ (reference sequence). V was cut by 1 base and J by 6 bases, with 6 bases left in between. The CDR3 contains 13 residues. CDR3 sequence reads: CASSLEGAGELFF. Written as DNA, the CDR3 is TGTGCCAGCAGCTTAGAGGGGGCCGGGGAGCTGTTTTTT. Full variable domain (rest looked up from reference TRBV7-9 and TRBJ2-2): DTGVSQNPRHKITKRGQNVTFRCDPISEHNRLYWYRQTLGQGPEFLTYFQNEAQLEKSRLLSDRFSAERPKGSFSTLEIQRTEQGDSAMYLCASSLEGAGELFFGEGSRLTVL.

The J gene is TRBJ2-1, the V gene TRBV9, with unresolved D. The V and J ends lost 1 base and 9 bases respectively, with 5 bases between them. This CDR3 region has 11 residues. From germline, CDR1 is SGDLS and CDR2 YYNGEE. CDR3 sequence reads: CASSVSSEQFF. In nucleotides, the CDR3 is TGTGCCAGCAGCGTAAGTAGTGAGCAGTTCTTC.

The chain recombines TRBV5-1 with TRBJ1-5; 8 nucleotides line up with TRBD1. The ends lost 0 bases at V and 7 bases at J; junction bases unmatched: 6. CDR3 length: 15 residues. CDR1 is SGHRS, CDR2 YFSETQ, per germline. This CDR3 reads CASSLGQGMGQPQHF. CDR3 DNA sequence: TGCGCCAGCAGCTTGGGACAGGGGATGGGGCAGCCCCAGCATTTT.

The chain employs TRBV7-2 and TRBJ2-7; D is unclear. CDR3 length: 15 residues. V was pared by 5 bases and J by 2 bases, with 16 bases between. Per the germline V gene, CDR1 is SGHTA and CDR2 is FQGNSA. The CDR3 protein is CASSPSGTKAYEQYF. The CDR3 DNA reads as TGTGCCAGCAGCCCTAGTGGCACAAAAGCCTACGAGCAGTACTTC.

V is TRBV24-1 and J is TRBJ2-3; no reliable D call. CDR1 is KGHDR, CDR2 SFDVKD, per germline. The CDR3 contains 11 residues. With 9 bases removed from V and 5 bases from J, the gap between germline ends came to 8 bases. The CDR3 bases are TGTGCCACCTCGAGTGTAGATACGCAGTATTTT. This codes for CATSSVDTQYF.

This chain connects TRBV15 to TRBJ1-3; D unclear. V lost 4 bases and J 0 bases, leaving 7 bases between the germline ends. Germline loops: CDR1 LNHNV, CDR2 YYDKDF (reference sequence). The CDR3 has 14 amino acids. The CDR3 here is CATSNPGSGNTIYF. The CDR3 DNA reads TGTGCCACCAGCAATCCCGGCTCTGGAAACACCATATATTTT.

The chain carries TRBV18 and TRBJ1-1, with D possibly being TRBD1 (5 bases). V lost 0 bases to trimming and J lost 4 bases, with 9 bases between them. Per the germline V gene, CDR1 is KGHSH and CDR2 is LQKENI. The CDR3 loop spans 14 amino acids. The CDR3 loop is CASSPPGRGTEAFF. CDR3 nucleotides: TGTGCCAGCTCACCACCGGGGAGGGGCACTGAAGCTTTCTTT. The full variable domain, its missing parts supplied by reference TRBV18 and TRBJ1-1, is NAGVMQNPRHLVRRRGQEARLRCSPMKGHSHVYWYRQLPEEGLKFMVYLQKENIIDESGMPKERFSAEFPKEGPSILRIQQVVRGDSAAYFCASSPPGRGTEAFFGQGTRLTVV.

The chain joins TRBV28 to TRBJ2-2, with TRBD2 identical over 13 bases. In germline, CDR1 is MDHEN, CDR2 SYDVKM. The CDR3 is made up of 16 amino acids. V gave up 6 bases and J gave up 4 bases; unmatched junction bases: 5. Here the CDR3 DNA reads TGTGCCAGCAGCCCGGGACTAGCGGGAATCACCGGGGAGCTGTTTTTT. It translates to CASSPGLAGITGELFF.

The genes are TRBV11-1 and TRBJ2-1; 7 nucleotides align to TRBD2. This CDR3 comprises 16 residues. Germline loops: CDR1 SGHAT, CDR2 FQDESV (reference sequence). Trimming at V came to 9 bases and at J to 1 base, leaving 12 bases not matched to a gene. CDR3 DNA: TGTGCCAGTCGGAGGCTAGCGGCAGGATCCTACAATGAGCAGTTCTTC. This gives the protein CASRRLAAGSYNEQFF.

The chain carries TRBV11-2 and TRBJ2-7; 7 bases are shared with TRBD1. The CDR3 loop spans 16 amino acids. CDR1 and CDR2 (germline): SGHAT, FQNNGV. J was trimmed by 4 bases and V by 6 bases; bases with no gene match: 15. The CDR3 sequence: CASRPLRGPRIYEQYF. In DNA, the CDR3 is TGTGCCAGCAGACCATTAAGGGGGCCCCGGATTTACGAGCAGTACTTC.

In this sample, this clone turned up once. The V call is TRBV2, the J call TRBJ2-7; the D gene is possibly TRBD1 (6 bases). This CDR3 is built from 13 residues. CDR1 and CDR2 from the germline V gene are SNHLY and FYNNEI. Between the trimmed V and J ends, which lost 6 bases and 3 bases, there was a span of 12 bases. CDR3 region: CASRGAVGYEQYF. As DNA, the CDR3 is TGTGCCAGCAGGGGGGCGGTCGGCTACGAGCAGTACTTC.

This clone was counted only a few times. Additional DNA sequences in this sample encode the identical CDR3. The chain joins TRBV28 to TRBJ1-2, with 9 nucleotides matching TRBD1. After removal of 3 bases from V and 4 bases from J, the junction contained 3 bases not matched to a gene. Germline CDR1 MDHEN, CDR2 SYDVKM. This CDR3 spans 14 amino acids. The CDR3, as DNA: TGTGCCAGCAGTTTTGGGACAGGGCCCTATGGCTACACCTTC. The encoded protein is CASSFGTGPYGYTF.

V usage is TRBV4-1 and J usage is TRBJ1-5; D is ambiguous. This CDR3 spans 16 amino acids. V lost 1 base to trimming and J lost 2 bases, with 12 bases between them. The germline V gene has CDR1 MGHRA and CDR2 YSYEKL. The CDR3 here is CASSQAPLGGNQPQHF. The CDR3 DNA sequence: TGCGCCAGCAGCCAAGCCCCCTTGGGAGGCAATCAGCCCCAGCATTTT.

J is TRBJ2-2 and V is TRBV18, with TRBD2 identical over 7 bases. Trimming removed 6 bases from V and 3 bases from J; junction bases left unmatched: 22. CDR3 length equals 20 residues. Germline CDR1 and CDR2: KGHSH and LQKENI. CDR3 DNA: TGTGCCAGCTCCCCCCCACGGATCCTTCCGGGAGGAACCTACACCGGGGAGCTGTTTTTT. Residues: CASSPPRILPGGTYTGELFF. The variable domain in full, completed from reference TRBV18 and TRBJ2-2, reads NAGVMQNPRHLVRRRGQEARLRCSPMKGHSHVYWYRQLPEEGLKFMVYLQKENIIDESGMPKERFSAEFPKEGPSILRIQQVVRGDSAAYFCASSPPRILPGGTYTGELFFGEGSRLTVL.

This clone appeared a few times. V usage is TRBV4-1 and J usage is TRBJ2-4, with D perhaps matching TRBD2 (7 bases). V dropped 0 bases and J dropped 0 bases, with 27 bases sitting between them. Germline CDR1 and CDR2: MGHRA and YSYEKL. This CDR3 region has 22 residues. The chain's CDR3 is CASSQDPGGGSGHPRAKNIQYF. Here the CDR3 DNA reads TGCGCCAGCAGCCAAGATCCGGGGGGCGGTTCGGGTCATCCGAGAGCCAAAAACATTCAGTACTTC.

The chain has TRBV3-1 (or the pseudogene TRBV3-2) and TRBJ1-4; TRBD1 is a possible D gene (6 bases). Between the trimmed V and J ends, which lost 0 bases and 8 bases, there was a span of 10 bases. The CDR3 is 14 residues long. Germline V CDR1 and CDR2: LGHDT, YNNKEL (reference sequence). The CDR3 sequence is CASSQDRGGEKLFF. DNA of the CDR3: TGTGCCAGCAGCCAAGATAGGGGGGGGGAAAAACTGTTTTTT.

The V and J genes are TRBV28 and TRBJ1-2; 8 bases align to TRBD1. V lost 9 bases, J lost 8 bases, and 14 bases stayed unmatched. The CDR3 has 14 amino acids. Germline lookup yields CDR1 MDHEN and CDR2 SYDVKM. CDR3 in amino acids: CASVTGQAPGGYTF. The CDR3 nucleotides are TGTGCCAGTGTTACGGGACAGGCCCCTGGAGGCTACACCTTC.

The DNA of the CDR3 is TGCGCCAGCAGCGCAGGGGCGTCTAATTCACCCCTCCACTTT. Its protein product is CASSAGASNSPLHF. V gene TRBV4-1 combines with J gene TRBJ1-6; tentatively, D is TRBD1 (6 bases). Trimming pared 5 bases from V and 6 bases from J, leaving 11 bases between. Germline V gene sequence: CDR1 MGHRA, CDR2 YSYEKL. This CDR3 is 14 amino acids long.

Notes on this clone: A read error may account for a junction end that differs from germline. The chain joins TRBV28 to TRBJ1-5, with TRBD1 matching over 8 bases. Germline V gives CDR1 MDHEN, CDR2 SYDVKM. This CDR3 has 12 residues. The CDR3 loop is CASSLSTGTGNF. CDR3 in DNA: TGTGCCAGCAGTCTTTCTACCGGGACAGGAAATTTT.

The chain couples TRBV4-1 to TRBJ2-7; TRBD2 might be the D (6 bases). V was cut by 2 bases and J by 3 bases, with 14 bases left in between. Per the germline V gene, CDR1 is MGHRA and CDR2 is YSYEKL. CDR3 size: 15 residues. CDR3 in DNA: TGCGCCAGCAGCCAACTTCCGGGACTTAACTACGAGCAGTACTTC. Translating gives CASSQLPGLNYEQYF.